Listed below are T cell receptor beta chains from one sample, sequenced in a study of glioma-infiltrating T cells. TCRdb itself ran the multiplex PCR reads through MiXCR, one entry per CDR3 protein. Of around 140,000 distinct CDR3 sequences listed, approximately 40% are singletons. The specimen was glioma tissue, nonneoplastic brain tissue, or PBMCs (not recorded which). The origin of the receptors is a human donor with low-grade glioma or glioblastoma, undergoing nonglioma brain surgery, or in good health (not recorded which). Both conserved end residues are part of each CDR3. The D gene is left open where the match is weak.

j_call: TRBJ1-4
v_call: TRBV20-1
d_call: .
cdr3_aa: CSARKGSTNEKLFF

j_call: TRBJ2-3
v_call: TRBV20-1
d_call: TRBD2
cdr3_aa: CSAVSGGWGDTQYF

j_call: TRBJ2-1
v_call: TRBV18
d_call: TRBD2
cdr3_aa: CASSRTSGGQYNEQFF

j_call: TRBJ2-2
v_call: TRBV24-1
d_call: .
cdr3_aa: CATSDLRSGYTGELFF

j_call: TRBJ1-1
v_call: TRBV18
d_call: TRBD1
cdr3_aa: CASSPPGTGDNTEAFF

j_call: TRBJ1-5
v_call: TRBV6-1
d_call: .
cdr3_aa: CASSRSPGQPQHF

j_call: TRBJ2-3
v_call: TRBV6-2/TRBV6-3
d_call: .
cdr3_aa: CASRTYTDTQYF

j_call: TRBJ2-3
v_call: TRBV20-1
d_call: .
cdr3_aa: CSAARTADTQYF

j_call: TRBJ2-3
v_call: TRBV7-2
d_call: .
cdr3_aa: CASSLDGGRTDTQYF

j_call: TRBJ1-1
v_call: TRBV3-1
d_call: .
cdr3_aa: CASSQDLGVSEAFF

j_call: TRBJ1-5
v_call: TRBV20-1
d_call: .
cdr3_aa: CSAIWGNQPQHF

j_call: TRBJ1-2
v_call: TRBV28
d_call: .
cdr3_aa: CASRTTTYYGYTF

j_call: TRBJ2-4
v_call: TRBV20-1
d_call: .
cdr3_aa: CSTYTLSQNIQYF

j_call: TRBJ1-1
v_call: TRBV7-2
d_call: .
cdr3_aa: CASSLDDRLIAAFF

j_call: TRBJ1-2
v_call: TRBV20-1
d_call: .
cdr3_aa: CSARDRAYEGYTF

j_call: TRBJ1-2
v_call: TRBV7-2
d_call: TRBD1
cdr3_aa: CASSLATGTGAMNYGYTF

j_call: TRBJ2-7
v_call: TRBV27
d_call: .
cdr3_aa: CASSLKTGQEQYF

j_call: TRBJ1-5
v_call: TRBV7-6
d_call: .
cdr3_aa: CARSSYSNQPQHF

j_call: TRBJ2-1
v_call: TRBV10-3
d_call: TRBD2
cdr3_aa: CAISWTSETYNEQFF

j_call: TRBJ1-6
v_call: TRBV7-9
d_call: .
cdr3_aa: CATHSGDFNSPLHF

j_call: TRBJ1-1
v_call: TRBV3-1
d_call: .
cdr3_aa: CASSQGSDTEAFF

j_call: TRBJ1-1
v_call: TRBV27
d_call: .
cdr3_aa: CASSKAPRTEAFF

j_call: TRBJ1-3
v_call: TRBV15
d_call: TRBD1
cdr3_aa: CATSRDRGRNTIYF

j_call: TRBJ2-1
v_call: TRBV6-1
d_call: .
cdr3_aa: CASSVGNEQFF

j_call: TRBJ2-3
v_call: TRBV6-5
d_call: .
cdr3_aa: CVSRWTDTQYF

j_call: TRBJ2-5
v_call: TRBV15
d_call: TRBD1
cdr3_aa: CATSRTTGSQETQYF

j_call: TRBJ2-3
v_call: TRBV28
d_call: TRBD1
cdr3_aa: CASSLMTGGTDTQYF

j_call: TRBJ2-5
v_call: TRBV15
d_call: TRBD1
cdr3_aa: CATSRGQNSQETQYF

j_call: TRBJ2-7
v_call: TRBV28
d_call: .
cdr3_aa: CASSPRSVSYEQYF